The T cell receptor beta chain described here comes from a study of blood T cell repertoires in COVID-19. Generated by immunoSEQ multiplex PCR, the TCRdb table keeps only in-frame clones and is missing some. The data contain about 380,000 clones, 85% of them singletons. The germline V and J ends were trimmed by 7 bases and 9 bases, with 14 bases remaining between them. There are 12 residues in the CDR3. The sample comprised peripheral blood. The TCR comes from a woman between 18 and 29 years old with acute or convalescent COVID-19. The chain carries TRBV12-3 or TRBV12-4 and TRBJ2-3; maybe TRBD1 (7 bases). The CDR3 region is CASTQGGWTQYF. The CDR3, as DNA: TGTGCCAGCACCCAGGGGGGATGGACGCAGTATTTT.